What follows is one TCR beta chain and its context. The sample comes from a study of blood T cell repertoires in COVID-19. Whole-study context: Whether acute or convalescent, the COVID-19 samples came from the United States, Italy and Spain. T cells, B-cell-depleted T cells, or PBMCs supplied cDNA or gDNA.

Seattle patients were enrolled during active infection and followed longitudinally. The germline CDR1 and CDR2 sequences are SGHVS and FNYEAQ. V shed 5 bases and J 5 bases; nucleotides not matched to a gene: 14. CDR3 length equals 16 residues. The authors' processing: Reference gene primer amplification gave estimated nucleated cell counts. The assay was immunoSEQ multiplex PCR, and TCRdb's table has in-frame clones only and misses some. V, J and clone size are taken as reported in that table, and D and trimming were inferred from the DNA itself. The table lists some 450,000 clones, around 90% of them singletons.

The chain uses TRBV7-6 and TRBJ2-5; 7 nucleotides agree with TRBD2. The TCR comes from a man between 18 and 35 years old with COVID-19, enrolled during active disease. Sequencing was done on a sample of peripheral blood. The CDR3 DNA sequence: TGTGCCAGCAGCAGCCAGGGAGGGTTGAGATTGGAGACCCAGTACTTC. The encoded protein is CASSSQGGLRLETQYF.